This TCR beta chain was captured in a study of blood T cell repertoires in COVID-19 (TCRdb year 2020). Broadly, across the study: The collaborator samples originated in the United States, Italy and Spain and spanned the acute and convalescent phases of COVID-19. The material from the prospective study consisted of cDNA or gDNA derived from T cells, B-cell-depleted T cells, or PBMCs. Subjects who had been exposed to COVID-19, were actively infected with it, or had recovered from it provided the deeply sampled blood TCRbeta repertoires that made up the dataset. Samples were obtained from the ongoing ImmuneRACE study (first 160 participants) and from about 1,300 subjects provided by 6 global collaborators. Nearly every sample came with metadata listing a de-identified subject ID, COVID-19 status, age in years and sex. HLA class I and class II types, where available, came from metadata supplied by the sample provider rather than from assay-based typing. The repertoires were made available in a free public database intended to serve as a resource for research on the immune response to SARS-CoV-2. Summary of the overall study and its limitations: How much clinical and demographic metadata was included differed by source and by participant, and the metadata was provided uncurated.

Whole blood was collected in K2EDTA tubes by collaborating institutions according to the institutions' own protocols. For TCRbeta analysis, collaborator samples were shipped as frozen whole blood, as isolated PBMCs, or as DNA extracted from either sample type. The CDR3 covers 13 residues, taking in both the cysteine and the phenylalanine. Only the CDR3 region is kept as DNA, spanning 39 bases read in frame from base 1. Per the germline V gene, KGHDR is the CDR1 and SFDVKD is the CDR2. V was cut back by 5 bases and J by 4 bases, leaving a gap of 10 bases between them. TCRbeta CDR3 regions were amplified from genomic DNA using the immunoSEQ Assay, a bias-controlled multiplex PCR. Per the original workflow: The number of nucleated cells in each sample was estimated by amplification of reference gene primers within the assay. To quantify the absolute abundance of each unique TCRbeta CDR3 rearrangement, sequence reads were collapsed and filtered. For each sample, productive Simpson clonality was calculated as the square root of Simpson's diversity index across productive rearrangements. What TCRdb holds here is the immuneACCESS table cut down to in-frame rearrangements. Part of the clones is not present; checked against another copy, under half of the missing clones reflect an unresolved V gene, and the others are unexplained. The D gene and trimming were derived from the DNA, and the V and J assignments and clone size from that table. The sample yields tens of thousands of clones; 80% to 85% were counted once. Of the sample, roughly 3.5% is held by the ten largest clones.

A word on this clone: Its antigen target is currently unknown. Base qualities are not at hand, and no much larger clone is one base apart.

The clonotype was recovered from a man aged 50-60 years with acute or convalescent COVID-19. The chain is encoded by TRBV24-1 joined to TRBJ1-1, and the D gene may be TRBD1, 6 bases matching. The source material was peripheral blood. The nucleotides are TGTGCCACCAGTGGGAGGGGGGGCACTGAAGCTTTCTTT. Its protein reads: CATSGRGGTEAFF.